Listed here are 29 T cell receptor beta chains from one sample, sequenced in a study of patients and donors after allogeneic stem cell transplantation. One entry per CDR3 protein results from TCRdb running MiXCR on the RT-PCR reads. The sample has about a million distinct CDR3 sequences; approximately 18% are singletons. The sample was blood, either unsorted or a sorted T cell fraction (not recorded which). These receptors originate from a human donor who was either an allogeneic HSCT recipient or a stem cell or donor lymphocyte infusion donor (not recorded which). It is not recorded whose cells these are; they may come from a transplant donor.

The chain employs TRBV20-1 and TRBJ2-1; D is perhaps TRBD1 (5 bases). In germline, CDR1 is DFQATT, CDR2 SNEGSKA (reference sequence). Between the trimmed V and J ends, which lost 5 bases and 3 bases, there was a span of 11 bases. The CDR3 is 13 residues long. The CDR3 reads CSALRVIYNEQFF. The CDR3 DNA reads TGCAGTGCTCTCAGGGTGATCTACAATGAGCAGTTCTTC.

The V and J genes are TRBV5-1 and TRBJ2-7; a possible D gene is TRBD1 (6 bases). Trimming shortened V by 4 bases and J by 3 bases, and 14 bases separated the two germline ends. This CDR3 is 14 amino acids long. CDR1 is SGHRS and CDR2 is YFSETQ in the germline V gene. The CDR3 DNA reads TGCGCCAGCAGCCCGGATGGACAGAACTACGAGCAGTACTTC. Encoded protein: CASSPDGQNYEQYF.

The chain joins TRBV6-5 to TRBJ1-3, with TRBD1 as a possible D gene (5 bases). The CDR3 contains 16 residues. CDR1 is MNHEY, CDR2 SVGAGI, per germline. Between the trimmed V and J ends, which lost 2 bases and 0 bases, there was a span of 11 bases. CDR3 protein: CASSYGHISSGNTIYF. CDR3 sequence (DNA): TGTGCCAGCAGTTACGGACATATAAGCTCTGGAAACACCATATATTTT.

This chain uses TRBV19 with TRBJ1-1; 12 nucleotides align to TRBD1. The CDR3 is 17 residues long. The germline CDR1 and CDR2 sequences are LNHDA and SQIVND (reference sequence). V lost 3 bases to trimming and J lost 5 bases; unmatched junction nucleotides: 10. The CDR3 nucleotides are TGTGCCAGTAGTATCCCGGGACAGGGGGCGCCGGTTACTGAAGCTTTCTTT. Encoded protein: CASSIPGQGAPVTEAFF.

This clonotype was observed a handful of times. This sequence joins TRBV30 and TRBJ1-5, with unresolved D. This CDR3 is 14 amino acids long. Germline V gene lookup returns CDR1 GTSNPN and CDR2 SVGIG (reference sequence). Trimming left V 2 bases short and J 0 bases short, with 8 bases between. The CDR3 loop reads CAWSPGYSNQPQHF. In DNA, the CDR3 is TGTGCCTGGAGTCCAGGCTATAGCAATCAGCCCCAGCATTTT.

This clonotype was picked up a small number of times. V usage is TRBV6-1 and J usage is TRBJ1-2; D is undetermined. V was cut by 7 bases and J by 3 bases, with 9 bases left in between. This CDR3 has 12 amino acids. Germline assignment: CDR1 MNHNS and CDR2 SASEGT. The CDR3 DNA reads TGTGCCAGCAACCAAGGAGACTATGGCTACACCTTC. This codes for CASNQGDYGYTF.

The chain combines TRBV2 with TRBJ2-2, with D possibly being TRBD2 (5 bases). The V end was cut by 6 bases, the J end by 0 bases, with 11 bases between. Germline V gene sequence: CDR1 SNHLY, CDR2 FYNNEI. The CDR3 totals 15 residues. CDR3 in amino acids: CASSSGNPNTGELFF. Written as DNA, the CDR3 is TGTGCCAGCAGCTCGGGGAATCCGAACACCGGGGAGCTGTTTTTT.

This clonotype came up many times. Germline and junction disagree at one end, which may indicate a read error. V is TRBV12-3 or TRBV12-4 and J is TRBJ2-7; tentatively, D is TRBD1 or TRBD2 (6 bases each). CDR3 length: 14 residues. The CDR3 region is CASSLGGGSYEQYF. CDR3 in DNA: TGTGCCAGCAGCTTAGGAGGGGGGTCCTACGAGCAGTACTTC.

V and J are TRBV6-5 and TRBJ2-2; the D gene could be TRBD1 or TRBD2 (6 bases each). The CDR3 totals 15 residues. CDR1 is MNHEY and CDR2 is SVGAGI in the germline V gene. Between the trimmed V and J ends, which lost 1 base and 3 bases, there was a span of 9 bases. CDR3 in amino acids: CASSYLGGDTGELFF. CDR3 nucleotides: TGTGCCAGCAGTTACTTGGGGGGCGACACCGGGGAGCTGTTTTTT.

The chain recombines TRBV29-1 with TRBJ2-3, with D possibly matching TRBD1 (8 bases). The germline V gene has CDR1 SQVTM and CDR2 ANQGSEA. The CDR3 runs 15 residues. V lost 6 bases and J 4 bases, leaving 20 bases between the germline ends. The CDR3 sequence: CSVGRGTGGADTQYF. The CDR3 bases are TGCAGCGTGGGGAGGGGGACAGGCGGCGCAGATACGCAGTATTTT.

This clonotype came up a few times. The chain combines TRBV6-5 with TRBJ2-7, with TRBD2 matching 8 bases. From germline, CDR1 is MNHEY and CDR2 SVGAGI. V was pared by 0 bases and J by 2 bases, with 3 bases of the junction left unmatched. This CDR3 has 15 residues. The CDR3, as DNA: TGTGCCAGCAGTTACTCCCGGGAGGGACCCTACGAGCAGTACTTC. It yields the protein CASSYSREGPYEQYF.

This sequence joins TRBV12-3 or TRBV12-4 and TRBJ2-1; 9 nucleotides agree with TRBD2. Germline trimming cut 3 bases from V and 7 bases from J; bases unmatched to any gene: 7. The CDR3 is made up of 15 amino acids. CDR3 amino acids: CASSFQRGAGNEQFF. CDR3 coding DNA: TGTGCCAGCAGTTTTCAGCGGGGGGCGGGTAATGAGCAGTTCTTC.

The chain employs TRBV11-2 and TRBJ2-1, with TRBD2 matching 8 bases. Germline CDR1 reads SGHAT; CDR2 reads FQNNGV. This CDR3 comprises 15 residues. V was clipped by 6 bases and J by 7 bases; unmatched bases: 11. The CDR3 is CASSTGLAPKNEQFF. The CDR3 region has the DNA TGTGCCAGCAGTACAGGACTAGCCCCCAAGAATGAGCAGTTCTTC.

This clonotype was found a few times. V and J are TRBV7-2 and TRBJ2-7, with a possible D match to TRBD2 (7 bases). The CDR3 is 14 residues long. Germline CDR1 is SGHTA and CDR2 is FQGNSA. With 1 base removed from V and 6 bases from J, the gap between germline ends came to 13 bases. In nucleotides, the CDR3 is TGTGCCAGCAGCTTAGACGGGGGGCGCGCCGAGCAGTACTTC. Protein sequence: CASSLDGGRAEQYF.

This clonotype showed up just a few times. The V call is TRBV4-1, the J call TRBJ1-2, with D possibly being TRBD1 (5 bases). The CDR3 runs to 13 residues. The V gene lost 0 bases and the J gene lost 6 bases, with 8 bases spanning the gap. CDR1 and CDR2 (germline): MGHRA, YSYEKL. CDR3 DNA: TGCGCCAGCAGCCAAGATTGGGGCGATGGCTACACCTTC. This sequence encodes CASSQDWGDGYTF.

This chain uses TRBV5-1 with TRBJ1-2; D unclear. Trimming took off 0 bases at V and 6 bases at J, with 15 bases between the two ends. Germline CDR1 is SGHRS and CDR2 is YFSETQ. The CDR3 runs to 15 residues. CDR3 DNA sequence: TGCGCCAGCAGCTTGGTAATACAAGCCGTTAATGGCTACACCTTC. Its protein is CASSLVIQAVNGYTF.

This clonotype was seen a handful of times. The chain has TRBV5-1 and TRBJ2-2; the D gene could be TRBD1 or TRBD2 (5 bases each). The CDR3 is made up of 16 amino acids. The V end lost 4 bases, the J end lost 0 bases, and 13 bases lay between the germline ends. The germline gives CDR1 SGHRS, CDR2 YFSETQ. CDR3 in amino acids: CASSPVWGTNTGELFF. The DNA of the CDR3 is TGCGCCAGCAGCCCAGTTTGGGGGACGAACACCGGGGAGCTGTTTTTT.

The gene calls are TRBV10-3 and TRBJ1-5, with D possibly being TRBD1 (5 bases). There are 16 residues in the CDR3. V lost 3 bases to trimming and J lost 1 base, with 13 bases between them. Germline loops: CDR1 ENHRY, CDR2 SYGVKD. This CDR3 reads CAISESQRGSNQPQHF. CDR3 coding DNA: TGTGCCATCAGTGAATCCCAGAGGGGAAGCAATCAGCCCCAGCATTTT.

In this sample, this clonotype turned up a few times. The chain has TRBV29-1 and TRBJ1-1; 9 bases agree with TRBD1. This CDR3 is 14 amino acids long. Per germline, CDR1 SQVTM and CDR2 ANQGSEA. Trimming removed 6 bases from V and 4 bases from J; junction bases left unmatched: 9. The CDR3 DNA is TGCAGCGTACGAGCGGGGACAGGGACCACTGAAGCTTTCTTT. Translating it yields CSVRAGTGTTEAFF.

The gene calls are TRBV7-9 and TRBJ1-5, with a weak D call TRBD1 (5 bases). Trimming took off 6 bases at V and 8 bases at J, with 11 bases between the two ends. The CDR3 length is 12 residues. Germline V CDR1 and CDR2: SEHNR, FQNEAQ (reference sequence). CDR3 coding DNA: TGTGCCAGCAGTGACGGGGGAAAGCCCCAGCATTTT. Its protein is CASSDGGKPQHF.

In this sample, this clonotype turned up a few times. The rearrangement uses TRBV7-2 and TRBJ1-4; D unclear. This CDR3 has 17 amino acids. The germline V and J ends were trimmed by 0 bases and 5 bases, with 16 bases remaining between them. Germline CDR1 SGHTA, CDR2 FQGNSA. CDR3 nucleotide sequence: TGTGCCAGCAGCTTAGCTCCCCGGACGGCTTTAAATGAAAAACTGTTTTTT. Its protein product is CASSLAPRTALNEKLFF. The whole variable domain, remainder taken from reference TRBV7-2 and TRBJ1-4, is GAGVSQSPSNKVTEKGKDVELRCDPISGHTALYWYRQSLGQGLEFLIYFQGNSAPDKSGLPSDRFSAERTGGSVSTLTIQRTQQEDSAVYLCASSLAPRTALNEKLFFGSGTQLSVL.

This CDR3 is CASSAWTGGDQPQHF. The DNA of the CDR3 is TGCGCCAGCAGCGCTTGGACAGGGGGAGATCAGCCCCAGCATTTT. V and J are TRBV5-1 and TRBJ1-5; TRBD1 agrees at 10 bases. The trim removed 4 bases at V and 5 bases at J, leaving 6 bases unmatched. The length of the CDR3 is 15 residues. Germline CDR1 and CDR2: SGHRS and YFSETQ.

V usage is TRBV27 and J usage is TRBJ2-5, with D possibly called TRBD1 or TRBD2 (5 bases each). V was shortened by 4 bases and J by 4 bases, with 10 bases between the two germline ends. The CDR3 has 13 amino acids. In germline, CDR1 is MNHEY, CDR2 SMNVEV (reference sequence). In nucleotides, the CDR3 is TGTGCCAGCAGTTGGGGGTATGGAGAGACCCAGTACTTC. This gives the protein CASSWGYGETQYF.

The CDR3 loop is CASSVPGGREKLFF. Here the CDR3 DNA reads TGTGCCAGCAGTGTTCCCGGGGGTCGCGAAAAACTGTTTTTT. The rearrangement uses TRBV6-1 and TRBJ1-4; D may be TRBD1 (5 bases). The CDR3 spans 14 residues. CDR1 and CDR2 from the germline V gene are MNHNS and SASEGT. V was shortened by 4 bases and J by 8 bases, with 14 bases between the two germline ends.

This clonotype was recorded at least ten times. This sequence joins TRBV3-1 and TRBJ1-4, with no clear D. This CDR3 comprises 11 residues. Germline CDR1 LGHDT, CDR2 YNNKEL (reference sequence). V lost 4 bases and J 5 bases, leaving 2 bases between the germline ends. As DNA, the CDR3 is TGTGCCAGCAGCCGAAATGAAAAACTGTTTTTT. Amino acid sequence: CASSRNEKLFF.

V and J are TRBV12-3 or TRBV12-4 and TRBJ1-6; D might be TRBD1 (5 bases). Deletions cut 5 bases from V and 4 bases from J, with 15 bases between. This CDR3 is 16 amino acids long. The CDR3 loop reads CASSLGRKGYNSPLHF. The CDR3 coding sequence is TGTGCCAGCAGTCTGGGACGGAAGGGTTATAATTCACCCCTCCACTTT.

This clonotype was seen more than once but under ten times. V is TRBV7-9 and J is TRBJ2-3; 7 positions agree with TRBD2. Germline CDR1 and CDR2: SEHNR and FQNEAQ (reference sequence). The CDR3 length is 15 residues. J was trimmed by 5 bases and V by 5 bases; bases with no gene match: 10. CDR3 nucleotide sequence: TGTGCCAGCAGCCGATCCCGGGGGGAAAGAGATACGCAGTATTTT. As protein: CASSRSRGERDTQYF. Together with reference TRBV7-9 and TRBJ2-3, the CDR3 gives the full variable domain: DTGVSQNPRHKITKRGQNVTFRCDPISEHNRLYWYRQTLGQGPEFLTYFQNEAQLEKSRLLSDRFSAERPKGSFSTLEIQRTEQGDSAMYLCASSRSRGERDTQYFGPGTRLTVL.

The J gene is TRBJ2-1, the V gene TRBV15; D is perhaps TRBD2 (5 bases). The CDR3 runs to 13 residues. Germline CDR1 LNHNV, CDR2 YYDKDF (reference sequence). V lost 11 bases and J lost 7, with 18 bases in between. CDR3 loop: CARPQREKNEQFF. CDR3 nucleotide sequence: TGTGCCCGACCACAGAGGGAAAAAAATGAGCAGTTCTTC. The entire variable domain, with the rest obtained from reference TRBV15 and TRBJ2-1, is as follows: DAMVIQNPRYQVTQFGKPVTLSCSQTLNHNVMYWYQQKSSQAPKLLFHYYDKDFNNEADTPDNFQSRRPNTSFCFLDIRSPGLGDTAMYLCARPQREKNEQFFGPGTRLTVL.

The chain couples TRBV20-1 to TRBJ2-1; 8 bases fit TRBD2. The junction had 10 bases not matched to a gene; V was cut back by 3 bases and J by 6 bases. The CDR3 runs 15 residues. Germline values: CDR1 DFQATT, CDR2 SNEGSKA (reference sequence). CDR3 in amino acids: CSASRDRGGGNEQFF. The CDR3 region has the DNA TGCAGTGCTAGTAGGGATCGGGGGGGCGGCAATGAGCAGTTCTTC.